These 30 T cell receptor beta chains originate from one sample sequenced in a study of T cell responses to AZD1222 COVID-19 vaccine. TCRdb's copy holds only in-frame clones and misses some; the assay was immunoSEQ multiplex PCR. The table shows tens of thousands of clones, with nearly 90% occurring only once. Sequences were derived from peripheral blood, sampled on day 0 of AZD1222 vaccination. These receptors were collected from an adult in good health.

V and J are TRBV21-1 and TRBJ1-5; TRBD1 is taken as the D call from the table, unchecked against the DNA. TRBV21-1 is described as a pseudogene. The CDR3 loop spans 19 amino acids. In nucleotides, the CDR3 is TGTGCCACCCCCTCGGACAGATTTTCCCGTATATCGAGCAATCAGCCCCAGCATTTT. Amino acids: CATPSDRFSRISSNQPQHF.

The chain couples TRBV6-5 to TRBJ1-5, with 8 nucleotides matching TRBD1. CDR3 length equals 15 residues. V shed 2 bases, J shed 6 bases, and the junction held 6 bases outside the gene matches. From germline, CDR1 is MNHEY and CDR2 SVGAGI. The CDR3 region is CASSYAQGVGQPQHF. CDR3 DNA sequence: TGTGCCAGCAGTTACGCACAGGGGGTAGGTCAGCCCCAGCATTTT.

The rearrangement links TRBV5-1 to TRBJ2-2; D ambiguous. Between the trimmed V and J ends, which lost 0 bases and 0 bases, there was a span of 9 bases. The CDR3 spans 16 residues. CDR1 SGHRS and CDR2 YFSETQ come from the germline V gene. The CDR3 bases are TGCGCCAGCAGCTTGGGCGCAGCCCCGAACACCGGGGAGCTGTTTTTT. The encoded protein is CASSLGAAPNTGELFF.

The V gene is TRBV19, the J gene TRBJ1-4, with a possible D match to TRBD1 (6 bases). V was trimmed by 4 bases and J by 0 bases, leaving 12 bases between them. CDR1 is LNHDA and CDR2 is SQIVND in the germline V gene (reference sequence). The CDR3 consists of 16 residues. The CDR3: CASSTTGRATNEKLFF. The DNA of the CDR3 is TGTGCCAGTAGTACGACAGGTAGAGCAACTAATGAAAAACTGTTTTTT.

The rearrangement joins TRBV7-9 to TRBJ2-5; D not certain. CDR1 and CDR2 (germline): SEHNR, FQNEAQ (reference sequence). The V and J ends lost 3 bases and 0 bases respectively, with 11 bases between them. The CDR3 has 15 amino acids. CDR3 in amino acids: CASSFYRNYQETQYF. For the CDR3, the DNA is TGTGCCAGCAGCTTTTACAGAAACTACCAAGAGACCCAGTACTTC.

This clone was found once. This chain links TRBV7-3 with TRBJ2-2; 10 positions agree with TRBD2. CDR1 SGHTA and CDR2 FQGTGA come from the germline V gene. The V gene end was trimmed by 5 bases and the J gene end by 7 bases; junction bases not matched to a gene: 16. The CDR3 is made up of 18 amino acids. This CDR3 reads CASSLDPPSGRRGGELFF. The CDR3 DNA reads TGTGCCAGCAGCCTAGACCCCCCTAGCGGGAGAAGAGGCGGGGAGCTGTTTTTT. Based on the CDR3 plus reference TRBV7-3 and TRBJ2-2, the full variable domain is GAGVSQTPSNKVTEKGKYVELRCDPISGHTALYWYRQSLGQGPEFLIYFQGTGAADDSGLPNDRFFAVRPEGSVSTLKIQRTERGDSAVYLCASSLDPPSGRRGGELFFGEGSRLTVL.

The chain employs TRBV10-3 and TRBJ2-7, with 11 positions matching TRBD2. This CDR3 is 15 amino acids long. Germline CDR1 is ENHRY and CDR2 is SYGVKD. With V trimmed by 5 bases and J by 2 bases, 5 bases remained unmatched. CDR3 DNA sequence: TGTGCCATCAGTCTGACTAGCGGGGCACCCTACGAGCAGTACTTC. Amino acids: CAISLTSGAPYEQYF.

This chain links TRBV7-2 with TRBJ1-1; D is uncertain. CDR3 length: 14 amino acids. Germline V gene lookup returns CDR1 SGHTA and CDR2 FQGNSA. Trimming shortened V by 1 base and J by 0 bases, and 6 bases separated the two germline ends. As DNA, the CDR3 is TGTGCCAGCAGCTTAGACCTTCTGAACACTGAAGCTTTCTTT. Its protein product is CASSLDLLNTEAFF.

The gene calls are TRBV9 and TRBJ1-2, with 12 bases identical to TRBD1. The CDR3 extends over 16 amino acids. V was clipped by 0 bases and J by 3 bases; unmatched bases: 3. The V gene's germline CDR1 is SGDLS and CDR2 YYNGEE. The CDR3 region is CASSVGGQGADYGYTF. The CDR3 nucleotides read TGTGCCAGCAGCGTAGGGGGACAGGGGGCGGACTATGGCTACACCTTC.

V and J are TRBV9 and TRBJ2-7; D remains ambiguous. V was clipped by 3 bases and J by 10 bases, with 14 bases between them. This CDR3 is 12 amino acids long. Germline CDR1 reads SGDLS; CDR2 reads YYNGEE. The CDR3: CASSDIPGPQYF. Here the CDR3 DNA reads TGTGCCAGCAGCGATATCCCCGGTCCCCAGTACTTC.

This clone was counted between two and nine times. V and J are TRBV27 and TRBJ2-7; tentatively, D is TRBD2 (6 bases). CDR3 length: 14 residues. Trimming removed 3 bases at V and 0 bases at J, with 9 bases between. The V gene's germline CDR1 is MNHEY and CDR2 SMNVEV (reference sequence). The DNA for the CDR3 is TGTGCCAGCAGTTTTTTGGGGGGCTCCTACGAGCAGTACTTC. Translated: CASSFLGGSYEQYF.

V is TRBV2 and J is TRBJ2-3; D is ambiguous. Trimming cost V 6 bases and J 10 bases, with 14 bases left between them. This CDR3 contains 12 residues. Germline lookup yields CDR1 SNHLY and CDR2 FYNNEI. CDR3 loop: CASSPDSRSQYF. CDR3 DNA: TGTGCCAGCAGCCCCGATTCTCGGTCGCAGTATTTT.

CDR3 loop: CASSAGTVPVTEAFF. The CDR3 coding sequence is TGCGCCAGCAGCGCGGGAACAGTCCCAGTCACTGAAGCTTTCTTT. This sequence joins TRBV5-1 and TRBJ1-1; D is ambiguous. The CDR3 contains 15 residues. Trimming removed 4 bases from V and 4 bases from J, with 17 bases in between. The germline CDR1 and CDR2 sequences are SGHRS and YFSETQ. Looking up the rest from reference TRBV5-1 and TRBJ1-1 gives the full variable domain: KAGVTQTPRYLIKTRGQQVTLSCSPISGHRSVSWYQQTPGQGLQFLFEYFSETQRNKGNFPGRFSGRQFSNSRSEMNVSTLELGDSALYLCASSAGTVPVTEAFFGQGTRLTVV.

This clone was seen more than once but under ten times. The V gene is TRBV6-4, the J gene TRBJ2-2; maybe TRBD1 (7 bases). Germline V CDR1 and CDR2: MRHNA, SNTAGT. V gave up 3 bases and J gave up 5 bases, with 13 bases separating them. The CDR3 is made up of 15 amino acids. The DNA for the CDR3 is TGTGCCAGCAGTGAAGGAGGGGGCCATACCGGGGAGCTGTTTTTT. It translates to CASSEGGGHTGELFF.

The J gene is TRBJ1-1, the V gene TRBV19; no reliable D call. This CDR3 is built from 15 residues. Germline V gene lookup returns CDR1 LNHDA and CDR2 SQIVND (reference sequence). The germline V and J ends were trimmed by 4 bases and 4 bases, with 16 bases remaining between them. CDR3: CASSTNTNSFTEAFF. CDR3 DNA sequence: TGTGCCAGTAGTACCAACACCAACTCCTTCACTGAAGCTTTCTTT.

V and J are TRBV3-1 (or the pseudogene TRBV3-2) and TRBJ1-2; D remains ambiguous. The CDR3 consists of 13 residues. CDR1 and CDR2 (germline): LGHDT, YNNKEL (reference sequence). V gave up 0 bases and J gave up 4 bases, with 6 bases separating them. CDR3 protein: CASSQEGRYGYTF. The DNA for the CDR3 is TGTGCCAGCAGCCAAGAAGGGCGCTATGGCTACACCTTC.

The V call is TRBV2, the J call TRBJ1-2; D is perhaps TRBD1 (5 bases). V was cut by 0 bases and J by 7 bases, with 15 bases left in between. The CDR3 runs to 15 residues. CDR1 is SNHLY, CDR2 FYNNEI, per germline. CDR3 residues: CASSEAQGWISGYTF. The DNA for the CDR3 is TGTGCCAGCAGTGAAGCCCAGGGCTGGATCAGTGGCTACACCTTC.

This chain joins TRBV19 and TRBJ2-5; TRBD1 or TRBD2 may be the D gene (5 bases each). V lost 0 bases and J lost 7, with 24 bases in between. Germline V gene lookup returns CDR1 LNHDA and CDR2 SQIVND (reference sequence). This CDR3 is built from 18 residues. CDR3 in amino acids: CASSIERVGTVGKGTQYF. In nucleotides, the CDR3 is TGTGCCAGTAGTATAGAGAGGGTGGGGACGGTCGGAAAAGGGACCCAGTACTTC.

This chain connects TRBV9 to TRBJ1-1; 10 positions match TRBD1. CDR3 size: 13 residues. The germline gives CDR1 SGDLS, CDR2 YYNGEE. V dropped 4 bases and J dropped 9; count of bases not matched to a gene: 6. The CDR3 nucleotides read TGTGCCAGCAGCCCTTTGACAGGGGGCAAAGCTTTCTTT. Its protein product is CASSPLTGGKAFF.

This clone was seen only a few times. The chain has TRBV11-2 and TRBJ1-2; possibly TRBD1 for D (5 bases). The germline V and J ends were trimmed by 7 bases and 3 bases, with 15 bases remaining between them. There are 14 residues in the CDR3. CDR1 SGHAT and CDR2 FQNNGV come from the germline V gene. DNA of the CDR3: TGTGCCAGCAACATGGGGCAGAGACACTATGGCTACACCTTC. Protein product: CASNMGQRHYGYTF.

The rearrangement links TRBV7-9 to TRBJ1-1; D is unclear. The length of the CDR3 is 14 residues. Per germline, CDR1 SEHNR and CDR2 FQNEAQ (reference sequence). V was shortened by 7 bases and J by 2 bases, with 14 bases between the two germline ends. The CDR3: CASTLMDPNTEAFF. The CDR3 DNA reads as TGTGCCAGCACCCTCATGGACCCTAACACTGAAGCTTTCTTT.

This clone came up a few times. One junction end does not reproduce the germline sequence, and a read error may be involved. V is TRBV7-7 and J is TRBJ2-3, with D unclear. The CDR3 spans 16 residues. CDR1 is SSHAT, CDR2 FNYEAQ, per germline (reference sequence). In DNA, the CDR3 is TGTGCTAGCAGCTTAGGGATCCAAGCAGCGAGAGATACGCAGTATTTT. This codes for CASSLGIQAARDTQYF.

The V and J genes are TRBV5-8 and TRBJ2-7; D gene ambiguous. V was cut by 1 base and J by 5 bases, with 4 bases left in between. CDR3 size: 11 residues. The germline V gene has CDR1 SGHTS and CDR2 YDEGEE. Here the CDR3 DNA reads TGTGCCAGCAGCTTGTTCCACGAGCAGTACTTC. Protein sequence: CASSLFHEQYF.

CDR3 residues: CASSFTGQQASVLTF. In DNA form, the CDR3 reads TGTGCCAGCAGCTTCACCGGGCAACAGGCGAGTGTCCTGACTTTC. The rearrangement links TRBV7-2 to TRBJ2-6, with a possible D match to TRBD1 (5 bases). The CDR3 loop spans 15 amino acids. V lost 3 bases and J lost 13, with 19 bases in between. Germline lookup yields CDR1 SGHTA and CDR2 FQGNSA. Together with reference TRBV7-2 and TRBJ2-6, the CDR3 gives the full variable domain: GAGVSQSPSNKVTEKGKDVELRCDPISGHTALYWYRQSLGQGLEFLIYFQGNSAPDKSGLPSDRFSAERTGGSVSTLTIQRTQQEDSAVYLCASSFTGQQASVLTFGAGSRLTVL.

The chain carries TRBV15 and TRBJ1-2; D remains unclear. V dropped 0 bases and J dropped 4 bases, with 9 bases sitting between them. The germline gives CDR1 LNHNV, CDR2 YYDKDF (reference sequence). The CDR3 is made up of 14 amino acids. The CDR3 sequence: CATSRDGFSYGYTF. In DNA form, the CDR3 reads TGTGCCACCAGCAGAGACGGATTTTCCTATGGCTACACCTTC.

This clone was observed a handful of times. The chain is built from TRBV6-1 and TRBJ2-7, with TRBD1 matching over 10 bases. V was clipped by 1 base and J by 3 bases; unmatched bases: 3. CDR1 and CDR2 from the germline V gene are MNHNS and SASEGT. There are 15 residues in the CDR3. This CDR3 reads CASSEGQGAFYEQYF. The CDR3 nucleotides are TGTGCCAGCAGTGAAGGACAGGGGGCTTTCTACGAGCAGTACTTC.

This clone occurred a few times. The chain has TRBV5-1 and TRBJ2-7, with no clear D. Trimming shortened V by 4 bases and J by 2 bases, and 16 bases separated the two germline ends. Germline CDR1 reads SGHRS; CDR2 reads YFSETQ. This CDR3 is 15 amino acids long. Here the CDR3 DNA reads TGCGCCAGCAGCCTATCGGCCGGCGAAGCCTACGAGCAGTACTTC. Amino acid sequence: CASSLSAGEAYEQYF.

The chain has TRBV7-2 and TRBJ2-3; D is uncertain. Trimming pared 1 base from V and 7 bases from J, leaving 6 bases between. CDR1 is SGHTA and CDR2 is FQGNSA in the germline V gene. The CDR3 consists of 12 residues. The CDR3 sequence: CASSLVLHTQYF. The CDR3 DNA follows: TGTGCCAGCAGCTTAGTGCTACATACGCAGTATTTT.

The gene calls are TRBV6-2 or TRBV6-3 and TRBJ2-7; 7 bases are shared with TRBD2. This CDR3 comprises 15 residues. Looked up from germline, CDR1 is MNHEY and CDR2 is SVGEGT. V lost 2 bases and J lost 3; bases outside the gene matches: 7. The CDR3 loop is CASSYGLAARYEQYF. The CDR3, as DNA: TGTGCCAGCAGTTACGGGCTAGCGGCCCGCTACGAGCAGTACTTC.

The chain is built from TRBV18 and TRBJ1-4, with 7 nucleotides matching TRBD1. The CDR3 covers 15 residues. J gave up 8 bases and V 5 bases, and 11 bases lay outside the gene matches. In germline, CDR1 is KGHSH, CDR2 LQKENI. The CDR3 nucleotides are TGTGCCAGCTCAACCTACAGGGGAGACGGGGAAAAACTGTTTTTT. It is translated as CASSTYRGDGEKLFF.